The clone carrying this T cell receptor beta chain was found many times. What it recognizes is unknown. This record comes from a study of regulatory T cells in long-lasting Graves disease. Findings and limits, study-wide: Persistent disease favored TRBV28, TRBJ1-2 and TRBJ2-5.

J gave up 8 bases and V 2 bases, and 6 bases lay outside the gene matches. From germline, CDR1 is SGHRS and CDR2 YFSETQ. The CDR3 length is 14 residues. The time point here: newly diagnosed GD, antithyroid drugs for less than 3 months. Following extraction of RNA from PBMCs, that RNA was used to make the TCR library. The authors drew 7.5 to 10 milliliters of peripheral blood into EDTA tubes. For TCR beta, libraries came from iRepertoire HTBI primers and Arm-PCR of CDR3 regions. A single record per CDR3 protein comes from TCRdb applying MiXCR to the multiplex PCR reads. The profile covers about 420,000 distinct CDR3 sequences, with about 15% appearing a single time and around 23% taken by the ten largest. This same sample was also part of a study on T cells in Graves' hyperthyroidism and ophthalmopathy.

Sequencing used peripheral blood mononuclear cells (PBMCs), obtained at new diagnosis, from a patient treated with antithyroid drugs. The source of this sequence is a woman aged 18-30 years with Graves disease. The chain recombines TRBV5-1 with TRBJ2-4; TRBD1 matches at 8 bases. The CDR3 protein is CASSLTGGSDIQYF. The CDR3 region has the DNA TGCGCCAGCAGCTTAACAGGGGGAAGCGACATTCAGTACTTC.